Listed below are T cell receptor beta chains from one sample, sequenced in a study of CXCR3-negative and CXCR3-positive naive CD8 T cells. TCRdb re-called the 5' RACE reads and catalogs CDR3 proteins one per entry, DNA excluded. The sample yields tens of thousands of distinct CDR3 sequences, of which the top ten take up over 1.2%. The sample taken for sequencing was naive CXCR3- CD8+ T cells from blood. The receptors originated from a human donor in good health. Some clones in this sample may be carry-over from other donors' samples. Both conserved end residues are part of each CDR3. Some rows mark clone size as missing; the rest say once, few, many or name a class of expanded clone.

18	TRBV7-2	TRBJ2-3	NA	CASSLAEGTSRLQDTQYF
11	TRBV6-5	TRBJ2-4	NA	CASIGGNIQYF
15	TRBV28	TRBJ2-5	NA	CASTLAGAAQETQYF
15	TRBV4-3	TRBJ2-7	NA	CASSQLPGEGYEQYF
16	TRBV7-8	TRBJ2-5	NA	CASSLGRRQGQETQYF
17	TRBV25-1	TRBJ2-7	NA	CASSGGGQGFPSDELYF
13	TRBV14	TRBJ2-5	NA	CASSQEFQETQYF
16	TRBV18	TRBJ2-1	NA	CASSPVLGTGINEQFF
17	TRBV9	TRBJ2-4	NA	CASSVGGGASTKNIQYF
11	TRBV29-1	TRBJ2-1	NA	CSVERYSEQFF
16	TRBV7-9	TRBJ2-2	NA	CASSPTGGTYTGELFF
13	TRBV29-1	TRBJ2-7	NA	CSVAPGSSYEQYF
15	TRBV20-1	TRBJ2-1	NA	CSATRDRVTYNEQFF
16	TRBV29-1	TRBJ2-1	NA	CSVTGASGSIDNEQFF
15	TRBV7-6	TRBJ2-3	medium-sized	CASSLGAWGTDTQYF
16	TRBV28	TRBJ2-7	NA	CASTSPGQGAAYEQYF
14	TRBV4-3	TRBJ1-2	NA	CASSQARAGDGYTF
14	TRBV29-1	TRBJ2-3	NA	CSVAAREVADTQYF
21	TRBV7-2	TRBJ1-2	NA	CASSLDGPSYGSRDSIYGYTF
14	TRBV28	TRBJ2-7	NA	CASRIWTGDYEQYF
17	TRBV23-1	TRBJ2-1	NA	CASSQPAGTGFDNEQFF
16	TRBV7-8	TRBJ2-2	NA	CASSLGVRGGPGELFF
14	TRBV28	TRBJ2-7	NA	CASSQDGNSYEQYF
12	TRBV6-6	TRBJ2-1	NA	CASSYTGREQFF
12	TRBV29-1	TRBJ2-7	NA	CSVYEETYEQYF
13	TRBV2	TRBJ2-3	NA	CASSELDTDTQYF
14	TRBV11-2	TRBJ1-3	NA	CASSYPDGGNTIYF
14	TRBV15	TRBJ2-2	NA	CATSRDLNTGELFF
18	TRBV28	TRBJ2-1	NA	CASSSVAAAGASYNEQFF
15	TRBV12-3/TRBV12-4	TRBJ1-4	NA	CASSLSVEGNEKLFF
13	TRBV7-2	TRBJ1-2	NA	CASSLADRGGYTF
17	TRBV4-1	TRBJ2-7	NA	CASSQDAMLMGTYEQYF
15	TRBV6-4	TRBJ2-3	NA	CASSLVAGGRDTQYF
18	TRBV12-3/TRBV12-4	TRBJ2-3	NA	CASRKIAGGPLSTDTQYF
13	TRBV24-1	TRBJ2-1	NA	CATSEGAINEQFF
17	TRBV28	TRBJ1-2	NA	CASSFHPPTGDNYGYTF
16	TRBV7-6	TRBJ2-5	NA	CASSPLGRDSKETQYF
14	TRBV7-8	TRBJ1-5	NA	CASSLARGPEPQHF
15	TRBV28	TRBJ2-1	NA	CASRTERISKNEQFF
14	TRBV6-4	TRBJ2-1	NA	CASSDDTGSAEQFF
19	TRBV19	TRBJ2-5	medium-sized	CASSIRAGDANPPGETQYF